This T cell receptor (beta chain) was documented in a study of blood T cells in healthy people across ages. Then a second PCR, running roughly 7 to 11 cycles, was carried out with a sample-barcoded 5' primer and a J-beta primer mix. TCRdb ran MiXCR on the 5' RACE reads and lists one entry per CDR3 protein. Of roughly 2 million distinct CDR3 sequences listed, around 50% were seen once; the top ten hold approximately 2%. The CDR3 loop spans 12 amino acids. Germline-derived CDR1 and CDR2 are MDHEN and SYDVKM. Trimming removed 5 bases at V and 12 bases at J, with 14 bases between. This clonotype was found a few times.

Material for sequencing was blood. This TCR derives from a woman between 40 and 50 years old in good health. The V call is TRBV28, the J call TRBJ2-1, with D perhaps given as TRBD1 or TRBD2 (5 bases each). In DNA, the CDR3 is TGTGCCAGCAGTCCCTTCGGTGGGACGCAGTTCTTC. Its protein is CASSPFGGTQFF.